Below, one TCR beta chain is given with its context. Antigen unknown. This entry belongs to a study of immune evolution from preneoplasia to lung adenocarcinoma. Background on the study: HLA loss of heterozygosity: 7% AIS, more than 14% MIA, approximately 35% ADC, none AAH. Overall study results and limits: Later-stage lesions seemingly showed higher T cell density and diversity than normal lung. Highest clonality occurred in KRAS-mutant, not EGFR-mutant or double wild-type, nodules.

After pathologic assessment, macro-dissection selected premalignant or tumor cells for extraction. Assay: immunoSEQ multiplex PCR; the TCRdb copy retains only in-frame clones and omits some. The sample holds 6,500 to 9,000 clones, 70% to 90% seen once. V was cut by 5 bases and J by 1 base, with 6 bases left in between. Germline lookup yields CDR1 SGHAT and CDR2 FQNNGV. CDR3 size: 13 residues. The specimen was FFPE minimally invasive lung adenocarcinoma tissue. The receptor was isolated from a person older than 75 with lung adenocarcinoma. This rearrangement joins TRBV11-2 to TRBJ1-3; D not certain. The CDR3 nucleotides read TGTGCCAGCAGCCTTGAATCTGGAAACACCATATATTTT. Translated: CASSLESGNTIYF.